Listed below are T cell receptor beta chains from one sample, sequenced in a study of T cells expressing NK-cell markers. TCRdb reworked the 5' RACE reads into one entry per CDR3 protein, no DNA. The sample data list 350,000 to 500,000 distinct CDR3 sequences. Sequencing input: blood T cells: a sorted CD56 or NKG2C T cell subset, CD4+ or CD8+ T cells, or bulk PBMC T cells (not recorded which). The receptors here all came from a woman between 18 and 70 years old in good health. CDR3s include the opening cysteine and the closing phenylalanine or tryptophan.

>TRBJ2-4|TRBV12-3/TRBV12-4
CASSLLQGQTLAKNIQYF
>TRBJ1-1|TRBV24-1
CATSDLQGRAFF
>TRBJ2-3|TRBV10-1
CASSPSGGRTDTQYF
>TRBJ2-5|TRBV14
CASSQAPPPRRETQYF
>TRBJ2-4|TRBV20-1
CSASSGPEGRNIQYF
>TRBJ1-6|TRBV6-4
CASSDSRNSPLHF
>TRBJ2-2|TRBV5-1
CASSLGDISTGELFF
>TRBJ2-5|TRBV20-1
CSARRGRTGRETQYF
>TRBJ2-5|TRBV29-1
CSVVGLAGNWGETQYF
>TRBJ2-1|TRBV4-3
CASSQDRVGLADEQFF
>TRBJ2-3|TRBV15
CATSRDLSSGGPDTQYF
>TRBJ2-5|TRBV29-1
CSATSGLGTQYF
>TRBJ2-1|TRBV20-1
CSARDRLAGGTKGEQFF
>TRBJ2-1|TRBV20-1
CSAPPEGSKQFF
>TRBJ2-5|TRBV12-3/TRBV12-4
CASRDGGRAETQYF
>TRBJ1-5|TRBV7-9
CASSAPGNQPQHF
>TRBJ2-1|TRBV25-1
CASMGTGWAYNEQFF
>TRBJ2-4|TRBV30
CAWNPNVAGAAKNIQYF
>TRBJ2-3|TRBV18
CASSSKDNPDTQYF
>TRBJ2-6|TRBV12-3/TRBV12-4
CANTGSGANVLTF
>TRBJ2-1|TRBV6-5
CASSYARFSSYNEQFF
>TRBJ2-5|TRBV7-2
CASSRYLTGSQETQYF
>TRBJ1-1|TRBV29-1
CSVPGVTEAFF
>TRBJ2-5|TRBV10-3
CAIGGGLPGLETQYF
>TRBJ2-7|TRBV12-3/TRBV12-4
CASRGQGGYEQYF
>TRBJ2-3|TRBV6-2/TRBV6-3
CASSRESSGADTQYF
>TRBJ2-1|TRBV6-1
CASSRAVANEQFF
>TRBJ2-7|TRBV7-9
CASSPRVPGRSYEQYF
>TRBJ2-7|TRBV7-9
CASSFNGQTYEQYF
>TRBJ2-2|TRBV4-2
CASSPESRQISAGELFF
>TRBJ2-3|TRBV5-4
CASSRDRDTDTQYF
>TRBJ2-1|TRBV6-6
CASRGGDYNEQFF
>TRBJ1-2|TRBV7-2
CASSPEWTGGEGYTF
>TRBJ2-1|TRBV6-2/TRBV6-3
CASMGLNYNEQFF
>TRBJ1-3|TRBV4-2
CASSQKGAENTIYF
>TRBJ2-3|TRBV30
CAWSRGTGRDTQYF
>TRBJ1-4|TRBV14
CASSQGGTGHEKLFF
>TRBJ2-5|TRBV27
CATGRGLAAQETQYF
>TRBJ1-5|TRBV6-1
CASSHTGNSNQPQHF
>TRBJ2-7|TRBV11-1
CASSLAHGLRTSGKEGEQYF
>TRBJ2-3|TRBV4-2
CASSKEDSRTDTQYF
>TRBJ2-1|TRBV15
CATSRDRIGDFSYNEQFF
>TRBJ2-2|TRBV7-9
CASSQKAPGYTGELFF
>TRBJ1-2|TRBV9
CASSVAFGRDYGYTF
>TRBJ2-3|TRBV5-6
CASSLWLAGGSPGDTQYF
>TRBJ1-6|TRBV6-1
CATSWEGRGSPLHF
>TRBJ2-2|TRBV11-2
CASSPGQGRTGELFF
>TRBJ1-1|TRBV6-5
CASGFVNTEAFF
>TRBJ1-3|TRBV6-1
CASARGAGNTIYF
>TRBJ2-7|TRBV11-3
CASSLGTGLATYEQYF
>TRBJ1-5|TRBV20-1
CSARVSGQGGQPQHF
>TRBJ2-3|TRBV28
CASSSPHTDTQYF
>TRBJ1-1|TRBV12-3/TRBV12-4
CASSLGGDYTEAFF
>TRBJ2-2|TRBV29-1
CSVSDRPDTGELFF
>TRBJ1-1|TRBV28
CASNSPTVRHTEAFF